These 20 T cell receptor beta chains were all obtained from the same sample, sequenced in a study of blood T cells in healthy people across ages. Next came a second PCR, run for about 7 to 12 cycles, which used a sample-barcoded 5' primer along with a J-beta primer mix. TCRdb reprocessed the 5' RACE reads via MiXCR and lists one record per CDR3 protein. The data contain about 1,400,000 distinct CDR3 sequences, approximately 63% of them singletons. Sequencing was performed on blood. The source is a man younger than 35 in good health.

The chain recombines TRBV29-1 with TRBJ2-3; TRBD1 is a possible D gene (6 bases). From germline, CDR1 is SQVTM and CDR2 ANQGSEA. The CDR3 totals 15 residues. With 2 bases removed from V and 0 bases from J, the gap between germline ends came to 12 bases. The CDR3 here is CSVESAGVSTDTQYF. Written as DNA, the CDR3 is TGCAGCGTTGAATCTGCAGGGGTGAGCACAGATACGCAGTATTTT.

This chain connects TRBV11-2 to TRBJ2-4; D tentatively reads TRBD1 or TRBD2 (7 bases each). The CDR3 extends over 16 amino acids. Trimming removed 2 bases from V and 2 bases from J, with 13 bases in between. Germline V gene data show CDR1 as SGHAT and CDR2 as FQNNGV. In DNA, the CDR3 is TGTGCCAGCAGCTTACTCCAGGGGGGGACCAAAAACATTCAGTACTTC. Translating it yields CASSLLQGGTKNIQYF.

The chain combines TRBV7-2 with TRBJ2-1, with 9 nucleotides matching TRBD1. The V and J ends lost 4 bases and 5 bases, in that order; junction bases with no gene match: 6. Germline V gene sequence: CDR1 SGHTA, CDR2 FQGNSA. The CDR3 contains 15 residues. In DNA, the CDR3 is TGTGCCAGCAGCTCCCGGACAGGGGATAACAATGAGCAGTTCTTC. Amino acids: CASSSRTGDNNEQFF.

This clonotype has only a few counts. CDR3 protein: CSARSTGVPLISGANVLTF. The CDR3 DNA follows: TGCAGTGCGAGAAGTACAGGGGTCCCCCTTATCTCTGGGGCCAACGTCCTGACTTTC. This chain uses TRBV20-1 with TRBJ2-6, with 7 bases aligning to TRBD1. This CDR3 has 19 amino acids. CDR1 DFQATT and CDR2 SNEGSKA come from the germline V gene (reference sequence). Losses at the gene ends were 6 bases for V and 0 bases for J; bases not matched to a gene: 17.

This clonotype was seen a handful of times. The chain is built from TRBV6-5 and TRBJ2-3, with D perhaps given as TRBD1 or TRBD2 (5 bases each). The V and J ends lost 6 bases and 2 bases respectively, with 18 bases between them. CDR3 length: 16 amino acids. The germline CDR1 and CDR2 sequences are MNHEY and SVGAGI. The CDR3 DNA reads as TGTGCCAGCAGCCCTCGGGGCTGGGGCTACACAGATACGCAGTATTTT. Encoded protein: CASSPRGWGYTDTQYF.

Regarding this clonotype: One end of the junction fails to match germline, which may point to a read error. The chain joins TRBV28 to TRBJ1-5; D might be TRBD1 (5 bases). Germline CDR1 and CDR2: MDHEN and SYDVKM. CDR3 length: 15 amino acids. As DNA, the CDR3 is TGTGCCGGCAGTTTGGGGGGGTATAGCAATCAGCCCCAGCATTTT. Amino acid sequence: CAGSLGGYSNQPQHF.

This chain joins TRBV27 and TRBJ1-1; perhaps TRBD1 as D (5 bases). The V end lost 1 base, the J end lost 4 bases, and 7 bases lay between the germline ends. The CDR3 is 13 amino acids. Germline CDR1 is MNHEY and CDR2 is SMNVEV (reference sequence). CDR3 DNA: TGTGCCAGCAGTTTATACAGGTTCACTGAAGCTTTCTTT. Residues: CASSLYRFTEAFF.

This clonotype was detected only a few times. The chain couples TRBV7-2 to TRBJ2-1, with D unclear. This CDR3 is built from 13 residues. The germline gives CDR1 SGHTA, CDR2 FQGNSA. Trimming removed 0 bases at V and 7 bases at J, with 7 bases between. The CDR3 sequence is CASSLAGWNEQFF. The CDR3 nucleotides read TGTGCCAGCAGCTTAGCGGGATGGAATGAGCAGTTCTTC.

J is TRBJ2-1 and V is TRBV4-1; TRBD2 might be the D (6 bases). The CDR3 has 14 amino acids. Per germline, CDR1 MGHRA and CDR2 YSYEKL. V was cut by 4 bases and J by 5 bases, with 12 bases left in between. The CDR3 spells CASSRDSGDNEQFF. CDR3 sequence (DNA): TGCGCCAGCAGCCGGGACTCTGGGGACAATGAGCAGTTCTTC.

CDR3 amino acids: CASSPRHRGYSYEQYF. The CDR3 DNA reads as TGTGCCAGCAGCCCCAGACACAGGGGTTACTCCTACGAGCAGTACTTC. The chain joins TRBV6-5 to TRBJ2-7, with 7 bases lining up with TRBD1. The germline CDR1 and CDR2 sequences are MNHEY and SVGAGI. Losses at the gene ends were 6 bases for V and 0 bases for J; bases not matched to a gene: 11. The CDR3 is made up of 16 amino acids.

The J gene is TRBJ2-1, the V gene TRBV28; D possibly corresponds to TRBD2 (5 bases). Germline values: CDR1 MDHEN, CDR2 SYDVKM. Trimming removed 6 bases at V and 4 bases at J, with 16 bases between. The CDR3 runs to 15 residues. This chain's CDR3 is CASSATREGYNEQFF. CDR3 bases: TGTGCCAGCAGCGCAACTAGGGAAGGATACAATGAGCAGTTCTTC.

There are a few counts of this clonotype. The V gene is TRBV7-9, the J gene TRBJ2-7, with 7 nucleotides matching TRBD1. The length of the CDR3 is 14 residues. Unmatched junction bases numbered 8, after V lost 5 bases and J lost 4 bases. From germline, CDR1 is SEHNR and CDR2 FQNEAQ (reference sequence). The CDR3 sequence: CASSPQTGLYEQYF. The CDR3 DNA reads TGTGCCAGCAGCCCCCAGACAGGGTTGTACGAGCAGTACTTC.

The chain uses TRBV27 and TRBJ2-5; D possibly corresponds to TRBD2 (7 bases). In germline, CDR1 is MNHEY, CDR2 SMNVEV (reference sequence). V shed 9 bases and J shed 7 bases, with 18 bases lying between them. The CDR3 runs to 13 residues. The CDR3 region has the DNA TGTGCCAGTTGGGGGGGCGGAACGGTGACCCAGTACTTC. Translation: CASWGGGTVTQYF.

V is TRBV20-1 and J is TRBJ1-5; 8 bases fit TRBD1. The CDR3 runs 16 residues. The germline V gene encodes CDR1 DFQATT and CDR2 SNEGSKA (reference sequence). Trimming removed 0 bases from V and 4 bases from J; junction bases left unmatched: 8. The CDR3 DNA reads TGCAGTGCTAGAGATCAGGACAGGGAGGTGAATCAGCCCCAGCATTTT. This sequence encodes CSARDQDREVNQPQHF.

The rearrangement uses TRBV14 and TRBJ2-3, with D possibly being TRBD1 (6 bases). Trimming pared 4 bases from V and 6 bases from J, leaving 17 bases between. Germline values: CDR1 SGHDN, CDR2 FVKESK. CDR3 length: 15 amino acids. Written as DNA, the CDR3 is TGTGCCAGCAGCCCAACCAGGGGATTGGGTGATACGCAGTATTTT. Translation: CASSPTRGLGDTQYF. Complete variable domain (other parts from reference TRBV14 and TRBJ2-3): EAGVTQFPSHSVIEKGQTVTLRCDPISGHDNLYWYRRVMGKEIKFLLHFVKESKQDESGMPNNRFLAERTGGTYSTLKVQPAELEDSGVYFCASSPTRGLGDTQYFGPGTRLTVL.

This clonotype was seen more than once but under ten times. This chain uses TRBV4-1 with TRBJ1-2; D is ambiguous. The V gene lost 0 bases and the J gene lost 4 bases, with 12 bases spanning the gap. The CDR3 is made up of 15 amino acids. Germline V gives CDR1 MGHRA, CDR2 YSYEKL. As DNA, the CDR3 is TGCGCCAGCAGCCAAGACTCCTTGGGCAGCTATGGCTACACCTTC. Amino acids: CASSQDSLGSYGYTF.

The rearrangement links TRBV20-1 to TRBJ1-4; 7 bases fit TRBD1. CDR1 DFQATT and CDR2 SNEGSKA come from the germline V gene (reference sequence). With V trimmed by 3 bases and J by 0 bases, 7 bases remained unmatched. This CDR3 has 16 residues. For the CDR3, the DNA is TGCAGTGCTAGCCTCGCAGGGGGGTCAACTAATGAAAAACTGTTTTTT. Its protein product is CSASLAGGSTNEKLFF.

The gene calls are TRBV7-2 and TRBJ1-1; the D is unclear. With 3 bases removed from V and 5 bases from J, the gap between germline ends came to 16 bases. Germline V CDR1 and CDR2: SGHTA, FQGNSA. The CDR3 has 15 amino acids. CDR3: CASSLGPSGRTEAFF. Here the CDR3 DNA reads TGTGCCAGCAGCTTGGGCCCATCCGGTCGGACTGAAGCTTTCTTT.

This clonotype was counted only a few times. The J gene is TRBJ2-7, the V gene TRBV5-1; TRBD2 is a possible D gene (5 bases). The germline V and J ends were trimmed by 4 bases and 2 bases, with 13 bases remaining between them. The CDR3 runs 14 residues. CDR1 and CDR2 from the germline V gene are SGHRS and YFSETQ. CDR3 nucleotide sequence: TGCGCCAGCAGCCTAACTAGAGGGACCTACGAGCAGTACTTC. Its translation: CASSLTRGTYEQYF.

The gene calls are TRBV7-8 and TRBJ1-4, with D perhaps TRBD1 (6 bases). V was trimmed by 5 bases and J by 8 bases, leaving 15 bases between them. The CDR3 has 14 amino acids. Germline V lookup: CDR1 SGHVS, CDR2 FQNEAQ. As DNA, the CDR3 is TGTGCCAGCAGCCCAGCGGACAGTCAGGAAAAACTGTTTTTT. It encodes CASSPADSQEKLFF.